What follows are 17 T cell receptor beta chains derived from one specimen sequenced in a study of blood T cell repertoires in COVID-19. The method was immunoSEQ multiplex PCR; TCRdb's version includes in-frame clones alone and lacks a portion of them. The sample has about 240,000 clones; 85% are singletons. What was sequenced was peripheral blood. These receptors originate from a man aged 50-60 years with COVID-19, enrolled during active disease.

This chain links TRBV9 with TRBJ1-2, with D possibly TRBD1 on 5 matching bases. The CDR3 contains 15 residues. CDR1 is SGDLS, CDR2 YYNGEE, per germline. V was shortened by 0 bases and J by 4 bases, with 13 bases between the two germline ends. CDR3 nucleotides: TGTGCCAGCAGCGTAGCCCCGACAGCATTCTATGGCTACACCTTC. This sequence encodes CASSVAPTAFYGYTF.

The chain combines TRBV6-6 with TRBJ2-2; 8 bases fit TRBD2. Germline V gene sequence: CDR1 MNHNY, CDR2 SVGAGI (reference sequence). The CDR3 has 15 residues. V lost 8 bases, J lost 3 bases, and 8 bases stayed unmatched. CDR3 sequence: CASLQRGKDTGELFF. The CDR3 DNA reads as TGTGCCAGCCTTCAGCGGGGGAAGGACACCGGGGAGCTGTTTTTT.

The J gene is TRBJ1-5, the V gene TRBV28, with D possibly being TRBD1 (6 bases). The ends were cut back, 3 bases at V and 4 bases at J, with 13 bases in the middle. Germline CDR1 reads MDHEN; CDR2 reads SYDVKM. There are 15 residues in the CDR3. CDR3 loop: CASSFRGGRNQPQHF. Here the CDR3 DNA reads TGTGCCAGCAGTTTCCGGGGGGGCCGGAATCAGCCCCAGCATTTT.

CDR3 bases: TGTGCCAGCAGTGCGGACAGGGCTGGTTACGAAAAACTGTTTTTT. The encoded protein is CASSADRAGYEKLFF. This chain uses TRBV2 with TRBJ1-4, with 8 positions matching TRBD1. Germline CDR1 is SNHLY and CDR2 is FYNNEI. The CDR3 sequence is 15 residues long. J was trimmed by 8 bases and V by 4 bases; bases with no gene match: 9.

The CDR3 DNA sequence: TGTGCCACCAGTGGATCTGACAGGGTATCATTCGGCTACACCTTC. Translating gives CATSGSDRVSFGYTF. The gene calls are TRBV24-1 and TRBJ1-2; 7 nucleotides match TRBD1. The germline gives CDR1 KGHDR, CDR2 SFDVKD. The junction had 13 bases not matched to a gene; V was cut back by 5 bases and J by 8 bases. This CDR3 contains 15 residues.

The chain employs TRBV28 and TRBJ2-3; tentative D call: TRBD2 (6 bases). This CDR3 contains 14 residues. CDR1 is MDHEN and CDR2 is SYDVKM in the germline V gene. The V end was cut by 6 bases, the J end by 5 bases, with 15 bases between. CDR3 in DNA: TGTGCCAGCAGCCAAACCCGACTAGAAGATACGCAGTATTTT. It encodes CASSQTRLEDTQYF.

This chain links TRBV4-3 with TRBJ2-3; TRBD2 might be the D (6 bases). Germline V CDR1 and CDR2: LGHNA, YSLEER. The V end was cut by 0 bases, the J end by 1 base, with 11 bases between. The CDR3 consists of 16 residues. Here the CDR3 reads CASSQERGEGTDTQYF. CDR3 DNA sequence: TGCGCCAGCAGCCAAGAAAGAGGGGAGGGCACAGATACGCAGTATTTT.

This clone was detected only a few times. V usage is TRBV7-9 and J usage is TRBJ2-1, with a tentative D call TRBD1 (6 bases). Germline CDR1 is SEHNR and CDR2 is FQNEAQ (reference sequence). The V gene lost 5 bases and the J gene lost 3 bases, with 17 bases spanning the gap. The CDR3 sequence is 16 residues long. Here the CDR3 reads CASSVSGTKSYNEQFF. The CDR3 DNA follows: TGTGCCAGCAGCGTCTCCGGGACAAAGAGCTACAATGAGCAGTTCTTC.

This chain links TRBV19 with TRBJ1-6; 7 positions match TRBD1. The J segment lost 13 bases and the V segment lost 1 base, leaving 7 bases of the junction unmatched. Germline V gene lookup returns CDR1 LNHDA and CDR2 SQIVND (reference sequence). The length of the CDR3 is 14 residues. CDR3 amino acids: CASSIGQGGLPLHF. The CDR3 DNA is TGTGCCAGTAGTATAGGTCAAGGGGGCCTTCCCCTCCACTTT.

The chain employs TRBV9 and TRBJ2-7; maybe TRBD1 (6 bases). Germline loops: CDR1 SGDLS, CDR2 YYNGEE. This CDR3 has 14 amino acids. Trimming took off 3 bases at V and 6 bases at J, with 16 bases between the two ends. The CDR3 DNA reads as TGTGCCAGCAGCGGAGGGGGTCGCCCTTCCGAGCAGTACTTC. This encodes CASSGGGRPSEQYF. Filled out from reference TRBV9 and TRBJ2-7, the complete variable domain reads DSGVTQTPKHLITATGQRVTLRCSPRSGDLSVYWYQQSLDQGLQFLIQYYNGEERAKGNILERFSAQQFPDLHSELNLSSLELGDSALYFCASSGGGRPSEQYFGPGTRLTVT.

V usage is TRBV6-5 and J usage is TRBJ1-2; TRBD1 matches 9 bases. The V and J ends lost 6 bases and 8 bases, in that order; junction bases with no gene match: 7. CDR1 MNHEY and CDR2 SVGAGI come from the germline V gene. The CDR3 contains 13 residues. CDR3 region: CASRRDRVEGYTF. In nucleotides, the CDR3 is TGTGCCAGCAGACGGGACAGGGTTGAGGGCTACACCTTC.

As DNA, the CDR3 is TGTGCAAGTCGCCCAGTGCGGGTGCGTGGCTACACCTTC. As protein: CASRPVRVRGYTF. V is TRBV12-2 and J is TRBJ1-2. TRBV12-2 is labeled a pseudogene. The CDR3 totals 13 residues.

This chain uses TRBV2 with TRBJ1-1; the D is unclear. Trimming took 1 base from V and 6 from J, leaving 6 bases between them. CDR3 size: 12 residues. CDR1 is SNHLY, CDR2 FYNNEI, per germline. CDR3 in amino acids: CASSEGGSEAFF. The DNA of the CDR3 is TGTGCCAGCAGTGAAGGAGGTTCTGAAGCTTTCTTT.

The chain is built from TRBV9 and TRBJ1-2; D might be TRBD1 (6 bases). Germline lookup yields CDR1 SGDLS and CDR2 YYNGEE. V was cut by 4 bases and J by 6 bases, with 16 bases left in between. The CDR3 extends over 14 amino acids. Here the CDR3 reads CASSPAGAINGYTF. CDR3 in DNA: TGTGCCAGCAGCCCCGCGGGGGCGATCAATGGCTACACCTTC.

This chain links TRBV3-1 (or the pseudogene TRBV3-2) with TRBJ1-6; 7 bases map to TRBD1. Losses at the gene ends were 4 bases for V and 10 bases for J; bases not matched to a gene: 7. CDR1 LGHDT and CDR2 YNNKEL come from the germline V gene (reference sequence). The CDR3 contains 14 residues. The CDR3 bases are TGTGCCAGCAGCCCGACAGGGTCTAGGTCACCCCTCCACTTT. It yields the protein CASSPTGSRSPLHF.

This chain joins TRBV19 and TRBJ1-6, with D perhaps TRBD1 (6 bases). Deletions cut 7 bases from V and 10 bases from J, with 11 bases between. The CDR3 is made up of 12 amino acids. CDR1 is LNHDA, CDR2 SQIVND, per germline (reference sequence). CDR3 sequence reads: CASNSGVSPLHF. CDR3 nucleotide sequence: TGTGCCAGTAACTCAGGGGTCTCACCCCTCCACTTT.

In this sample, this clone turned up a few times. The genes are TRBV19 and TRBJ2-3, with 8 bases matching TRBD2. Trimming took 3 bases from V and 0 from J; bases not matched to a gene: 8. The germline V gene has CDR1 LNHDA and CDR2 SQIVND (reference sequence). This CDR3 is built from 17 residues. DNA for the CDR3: TGTGCCAGTAGTATCGGGAGTAGCGGGGCTAGCACAGATACGCAGTATTTT. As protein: CASSIGSSGASTDTQYF. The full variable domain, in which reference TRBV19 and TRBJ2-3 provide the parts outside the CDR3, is DGGITQSPKYLFRKEGQNVTLSCEQNLNHDAMYWYRQDPGQGLRLIYYSQIVNDFQKGDIAEGYSVSREKKESFPLTVTSAQKNPTAFYLCASSIGSSGASTDTQYFGPGTRLTVL.